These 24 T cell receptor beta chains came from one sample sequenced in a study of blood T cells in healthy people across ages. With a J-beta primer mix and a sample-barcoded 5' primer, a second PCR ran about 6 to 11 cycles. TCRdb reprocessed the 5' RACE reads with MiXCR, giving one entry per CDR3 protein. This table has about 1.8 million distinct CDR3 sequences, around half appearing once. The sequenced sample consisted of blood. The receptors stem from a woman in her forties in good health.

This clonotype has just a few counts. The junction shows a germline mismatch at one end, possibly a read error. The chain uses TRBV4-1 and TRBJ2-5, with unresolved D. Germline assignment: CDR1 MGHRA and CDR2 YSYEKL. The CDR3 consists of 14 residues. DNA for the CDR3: TGCGCCAGCACCCAAGACCCAAGCCAAGAGACCCAGTACTTC. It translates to CASTQDPSQETQYF.

The CDR3 DNA follows: TGTGCCAGCAGCCGAGGAGATCGGGAGCAGTACTTC. Its protein is CASSRGDREQYF. The chain uses TRBV3-1 and TRBJ2-7; D unresolved. V was trimmed by 4 bases and J by 7 bases, leaving 11 bases between them. In germline, CDR1 is LGHDT, CDR2 YNNKEL (reference sequence). This CDR3 comprises 12 residues.

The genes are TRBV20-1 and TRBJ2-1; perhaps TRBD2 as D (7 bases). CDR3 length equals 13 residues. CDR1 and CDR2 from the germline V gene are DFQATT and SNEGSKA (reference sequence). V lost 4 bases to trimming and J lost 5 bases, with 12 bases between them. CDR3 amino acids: CSAIGGPHNEQFF. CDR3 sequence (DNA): TGCAGTGCTATCGGGGGGCCTCACAATGAGCAGTTCTTC.

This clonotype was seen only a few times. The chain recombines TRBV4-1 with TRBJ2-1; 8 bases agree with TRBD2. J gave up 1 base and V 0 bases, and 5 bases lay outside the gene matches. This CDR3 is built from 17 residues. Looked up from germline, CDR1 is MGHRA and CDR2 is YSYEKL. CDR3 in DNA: TGCGCCAGCAGCCAAGAAGGACTAGCAATTTCCTACAATGAGCAGTTCTTC. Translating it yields CASSQEGLAISYNEQFF.

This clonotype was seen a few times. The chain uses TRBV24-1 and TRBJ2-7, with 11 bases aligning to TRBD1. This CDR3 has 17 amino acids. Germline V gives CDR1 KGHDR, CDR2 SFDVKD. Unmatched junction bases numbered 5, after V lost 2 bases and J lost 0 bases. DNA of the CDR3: TGTGCCACCAGTGATTACCCCGGGACAGGGGGCTCCTACGAGCAGTACTTC. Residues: CATSDYPGTGGSYEQYF.

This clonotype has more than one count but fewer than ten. In DNA form, the CDR3 reads TGTGCCAGCAGCTTAGGCGTGACGACCAATGGCTACACCTTC. Amino acid sequence: CASSLGVTTNGYTF. The genes are TRBV7-2 and TRBJ1-2; D ambiguous. This CDR3 has 14 residues. The V gene's germline CDR1 is SGHTA and CDR2 FQGNSA. Trimming shortened V by 1 base and J by 6 bases, and 12 bases separated the two germline ends.

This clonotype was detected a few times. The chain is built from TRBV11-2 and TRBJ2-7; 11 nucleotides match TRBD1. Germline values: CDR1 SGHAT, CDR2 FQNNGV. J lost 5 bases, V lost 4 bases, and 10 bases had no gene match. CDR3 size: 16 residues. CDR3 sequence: CASSSKRDRGWDEQYF. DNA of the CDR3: TGTGCCAGCAGCTCAAAGAGGGACAGGGGGTGGGACGAGCAGTACTTC.

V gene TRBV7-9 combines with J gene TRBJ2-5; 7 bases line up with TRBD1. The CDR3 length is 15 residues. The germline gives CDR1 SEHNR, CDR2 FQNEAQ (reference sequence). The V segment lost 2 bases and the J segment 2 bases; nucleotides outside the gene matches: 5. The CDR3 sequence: CASSLLHRGQETQYF. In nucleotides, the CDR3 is TGTGCCAGCAGCTTATTGCACAGGGGTCAAGAGACCCAGTACTTC.

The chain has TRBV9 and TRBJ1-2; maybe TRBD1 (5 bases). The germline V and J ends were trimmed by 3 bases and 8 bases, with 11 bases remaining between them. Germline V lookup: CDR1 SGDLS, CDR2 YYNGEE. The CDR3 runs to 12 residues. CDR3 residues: CASSGTRGGYTF. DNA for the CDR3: TGTGCCAGCAGCGGGACTAGGGGAGGCTACACCTTC.

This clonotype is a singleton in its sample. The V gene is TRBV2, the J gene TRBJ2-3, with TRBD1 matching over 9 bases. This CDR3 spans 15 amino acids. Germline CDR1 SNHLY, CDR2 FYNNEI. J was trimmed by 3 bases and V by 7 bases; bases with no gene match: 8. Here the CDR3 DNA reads TGTGCCAGCATACATCCGGGACAGGGAACAGATACGCAGTATTTT. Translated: CASIHPGQGTDTQYF.

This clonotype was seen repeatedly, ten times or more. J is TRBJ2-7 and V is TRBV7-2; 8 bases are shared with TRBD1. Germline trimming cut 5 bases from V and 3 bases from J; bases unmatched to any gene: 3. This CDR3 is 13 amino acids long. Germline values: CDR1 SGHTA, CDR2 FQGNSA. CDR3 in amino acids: CASSPGQVYEQYF. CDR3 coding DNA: TGTGCCAGCAGCCCGGGACAGGTCTACGAGCAGTACTTC.

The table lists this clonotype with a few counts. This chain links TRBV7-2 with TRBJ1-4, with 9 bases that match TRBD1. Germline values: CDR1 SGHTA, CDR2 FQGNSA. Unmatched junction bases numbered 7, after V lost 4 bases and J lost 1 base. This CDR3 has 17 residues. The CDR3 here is CASSSKQGALTNEKLFF. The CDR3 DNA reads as TGTGCCAGCAGCTCGAAACAGGGGGCTCTAACTAATGAAAAACTGTTTTTT.

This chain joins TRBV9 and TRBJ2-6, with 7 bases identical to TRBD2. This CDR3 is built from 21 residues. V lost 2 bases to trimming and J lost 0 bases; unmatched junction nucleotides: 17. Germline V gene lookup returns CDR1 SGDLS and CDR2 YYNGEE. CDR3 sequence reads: CASSVSGTEANPTSGANVLTF. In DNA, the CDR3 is TGTGCCAGCAGCGTGAGCGGGACGGAAGCGAATCCAACCTCTGGGGCCAACGTCCTGACTTTC.

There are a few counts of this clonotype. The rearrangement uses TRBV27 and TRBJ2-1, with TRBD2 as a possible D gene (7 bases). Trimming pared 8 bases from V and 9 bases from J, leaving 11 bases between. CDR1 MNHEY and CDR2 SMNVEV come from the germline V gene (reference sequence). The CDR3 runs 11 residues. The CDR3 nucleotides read TGTGCCAGCTCTCGGGGGGCTGAGCAGTTCTTC. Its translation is CASSRGAEQFF.

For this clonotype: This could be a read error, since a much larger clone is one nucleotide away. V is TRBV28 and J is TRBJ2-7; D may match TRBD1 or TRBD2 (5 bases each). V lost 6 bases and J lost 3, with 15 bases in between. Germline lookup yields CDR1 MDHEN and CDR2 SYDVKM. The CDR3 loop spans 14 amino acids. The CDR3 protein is CASSLGTAIYEQYF. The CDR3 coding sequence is TGTGCCAGCAGCTTGGGGACGGCCATCTACGAGCAGTACTTC.

The chain's CDR3 is CASSYRIQGREQYF. For the CDR3, the DNA is TGTGCCAGCAGTTACCGAATACAGGGTCGGGAGCAGTACTTC. The chain links TRBV6-2 or TRBV6-3 to TRBJ2-7, with TRBD1 as a possible D gene (6 bases). V was clipped by 2 bases and J by 7 bases, with 15 bases between them. Per the germline V gene, CDR1 is MNHEY and CDR2 is SVGEGT. The CDR3 consists of 14 residues.

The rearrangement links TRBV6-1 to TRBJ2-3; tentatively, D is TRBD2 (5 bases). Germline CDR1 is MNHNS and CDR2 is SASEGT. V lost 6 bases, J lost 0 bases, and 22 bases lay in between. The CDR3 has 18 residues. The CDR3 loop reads CASSGPLGSALSTDTQYF. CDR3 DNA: TGTGCCAGCAGCGGACCTCTCGGTAGCGCCCTAAGCACAGATACGCAGTATTTT.

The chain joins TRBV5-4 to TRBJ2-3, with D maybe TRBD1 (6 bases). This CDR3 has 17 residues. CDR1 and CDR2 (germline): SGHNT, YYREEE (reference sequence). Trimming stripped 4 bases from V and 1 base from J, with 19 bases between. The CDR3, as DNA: TGTGCCAGCAGCCTGGCTCCCGGGACAAAGGGCACAGATACGCAGTATTTT. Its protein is CASSLAPGTKGTDTQYF.

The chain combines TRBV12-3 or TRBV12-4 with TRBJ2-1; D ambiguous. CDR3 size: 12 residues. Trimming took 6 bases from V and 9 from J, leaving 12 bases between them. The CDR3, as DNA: TGTGCCAGCAGGGGAACATGGGGTGAGCAGTTCTTC. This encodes CASRGTWGEQFF.

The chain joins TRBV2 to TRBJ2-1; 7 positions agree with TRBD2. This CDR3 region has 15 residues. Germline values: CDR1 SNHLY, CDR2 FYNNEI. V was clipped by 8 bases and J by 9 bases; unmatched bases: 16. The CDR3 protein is CASGRVTPGMGEQFF. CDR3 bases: TGTGCCAGCGGGAGGGTGACACCGGGAATGGGTGAGCAGTTCTTC.

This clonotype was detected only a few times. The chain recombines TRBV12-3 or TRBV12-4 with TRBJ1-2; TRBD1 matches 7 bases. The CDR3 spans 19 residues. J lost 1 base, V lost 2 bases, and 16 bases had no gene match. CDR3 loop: CASSLWDSLGPSLNYGYTF. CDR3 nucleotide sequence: TGTGCCAGCAGTTTATGGGACAGTCTCGGACCTTCACTTAACTATGGCTACACCTTC.

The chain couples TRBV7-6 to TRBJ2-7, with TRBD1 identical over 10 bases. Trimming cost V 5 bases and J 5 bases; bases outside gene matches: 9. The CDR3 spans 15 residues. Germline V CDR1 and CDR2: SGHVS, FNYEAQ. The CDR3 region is CASSPGGQGWDEQYF. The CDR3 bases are TGTGCCAGCAGCCCCGGGGGACAGGGGTGGGACGAGCAGTACTTC.

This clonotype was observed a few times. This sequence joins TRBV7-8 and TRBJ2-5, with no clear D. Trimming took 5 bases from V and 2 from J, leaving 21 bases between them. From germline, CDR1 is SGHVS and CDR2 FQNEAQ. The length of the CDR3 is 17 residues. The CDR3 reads CASSLGSQTSRQETQYF. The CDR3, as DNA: TGTGCCAGCAGCCTAGGGTCCCAGACGTCTAGACAAGAGACCCAGTACTTC.

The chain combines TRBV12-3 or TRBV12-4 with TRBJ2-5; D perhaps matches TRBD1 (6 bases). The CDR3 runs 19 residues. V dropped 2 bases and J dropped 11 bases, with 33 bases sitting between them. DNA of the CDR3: TGTGCCAGCAGTTTATGGGCCAGGGGCGCGTCGGGAACTTTCAATGAGCAGTACTTC. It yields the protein CASSLWARGASGTFNEQYF.